The following is a TCR beta chain sequence with its context. This likely reflects a read error, since a far larger clone is one base away. The sample comes from a study of blood T cell repertoires in acute mononucleosis (dated by TCRdb to about 2020). For the study in its entirety: Acute-phase samples, representing the primary response, were taken within 2 weeks of symptom onset. A mean blood EBV load of roughly 4 log10 genome copies per million B cells was observed during acute infection, and a mean blood EBV load of 2.5 to 3 was observed at convalescence. In acute infection, YVL-BR-specific cells made up a mean of roughly 2% of blood CD8 T cells and GLC-BM-specific cells made up a mean of around 1.1%. Paper-wide results and their limitations: For BRLF1 (YVL-BR), TCRalpha CDR3 motifs played a dominant role and TCRbeta a minimal role in TCR repertoire selection. Because only a fraction of each donor's blood was analyzed, sampling error might partly account for the low clonotype overlap between the acute and convalescent samples. Persistence into convalescence was observed for only roughly 8.3% of unique acute clonotypes, yet most of the response was made up by these persisting clonotypes, and the remaining acute clonotypes were seemingly replaced by new diverse de novo clonotypes. With just a few donors in the cohort, the group averages were based on very few individuals.

For TCR profiling, total RNA from at least 8,000 sorted tetramer+ CD8 T cells was reverse transcribed into cDNA. CDR3 regions were PCR-amplified with primers annealing to V and J regions, and unique molecular identifiers were added to track templates. TCRalpha and TCRbeta chains were profiled using the immunoSEQ platform, including its sequencing and error-correction standards. The study's processing was this. Clonal copy numbers were corrected for sequencing and PCR errors, and CDR3s were defined according to IMGT conventions. Only productive rearrangements were analyzed, using immunoSEQ Analyzer versions 2.0 and 3.0, with gene-pairing frequencies processed further in Microsoft Excel. Circos plots were used to display V-J pairings, and MEME together with a custom motifSearch program was used to find CDR3 motifs. The probability of generation of TCR sequences was calculated using the OLGA algorithm. Clonotypes seen at both visits were designated persistent, clonotypes seen only acutely were designated nonpersistent, and clonotypes seen only at convalescence were designated de novo. Any amino acid clonotype used by more than one donor was defined as a public TCR. In TCRdb, the immuneACCESS table is reduced to in-frame sequences with V and J assigned. These tables do not hold every clone; where another copy was compared, an unresolved V gene accounts for under half, and the others remain unexplained. V and J calls and clone size are those listed in that table; D and trimming were worked out from the DNA. A total of about 2,000 clones appear in this sample, approximately 28% of them only once. The ten most abundant clones make up around 70% of the sample.

For CDR1 and CDR2, the germline V gene lists MDHEN and SYDVKM. The CDR3 spans 12 residues, from the cysteine through the phenylalanine. The CDR3 DNA has 36 bases and is translated from base 1. This specimen's time point label, per the study, means: acute infectious mononucleosis, at clinical presentation within 2 weeks of symptom onset (visit 1). Over the course of primary infection, this study followed CD8 T cell responses against two immunodominant EBV epitopes, BRLF1 109 (YVL-BR) and BMLF1 280 (GLC-BM). A positive serum heterophile antibody test together with EBV viral capsid antigen-specific IgM pointed to primary EBV infection. Total CD8 T cells were first enriched from PBMCs by magnetic positive selection (MACS). Live CD3+ CD8+ tetramer+ cells were sorted on a FACSAria III to over 90% purity. A PE-conjugated tetramer loaded with the BRLF1 109-117 peptide was used to sort the cells. After tetramer sorting, TCR repertoires of EBV epitope-specific CD8 T cells were deep-sequenced directly ex vivo at acute infection and at convalescence. A few people aged roughly 18 to 29 with clinical acute infectious mononucleosis and laboratory evidence of primary EBV infection were used as donors. Heparinized peripheral blood was drawn at clinical presentation with mononucleosis symptoms and was drawn again about 6 months later. Ficoll-Paque density gradient centrifugation was used to isolate PBMCs.

The material was EBV YVL epitope tetramer+ CD8+ T cells sorted from PBMCs, obtained during acute infectious mononucleosis. The label giving this sample's cell subset or site can be read as: CD8 T cells binding a tetramer with EBV BRLF1 109-117 peptide (YVL-BR). The receptor comes from a young man with infectious mononucleosis caused by EBV. The rearrangement combines TRBV28 with TRBJ2-7; the D gene cannot be resolved reliably. The J call is in doubt because the DNA end fits TRBJ2-1 better. Read as DNA, the sequence is TGTGCCAGCTGTTTATATTCCAGTGAGCAGTTCTTC. Its coded protein is CASCLYSSEQFF.